The 17 T cell receptor beta chains presented below share a single source sample, sequenced in a study of blood T cell repertoires in COVID-19. Using immunoSEQ multiplex PCR, the repertoire was profiled, and TCRdb retains in-frame clones only, with some absent. Found here are about 300,000 clones, roughly 86% of them singletons; the top ten hold 1.5% to 2%. Input material: peripheral blood. These receptors all stem from a woman between 25 and 40 years old with COVID-19, enrolled during active disease.

This clone was found a few times. The chain has TRBV7-2 and TRBJ1-2; no reliable D call. This CDR3 has 13 amino acids. V lost 4 bases, J lost 5 bases, and 11 bases lay in between. Looked up from germline, CDR1 is SGHTA and CDR2 is FQGNSA. The CDR3 here is CASSYPGKYGYTF. The CDR3 DNA reads TGTGCCAGCAGCTACCCGGGAAAGTATGGCTACACCTTC.

The chain is built from TRBV24-1 and TRBJ2-3; 9 bases agree with TRBD1. Germline trimming cut 1 base from V and 8 bases from J; bases unmatched to any gene: 6. This CDR3 is 15 amino acids long. Germline loops: CDR1 KGHDR, CDR2 SFDVKD. This chain's CDR3 is CATSDFSQGAGTQYF. The CDR3 nucleotides read TGTGCCACCAGTGATTTTTCACAGGGGGCTGGTACGCAGTATTTT.

The J gene is TRBJ2-1, the V gene TRBV5-5; D is uncertain. The CDR3 extends over 13 amino acids. From germline, CDR1 is SGHKS and CDR2 YYEKEE (reference sequence). V was trimmed by 4 bases and J by 8 bases, leaving 13 bases between them. The chain's CDR3 is CASSPVSPDEQFF. The CDR3 nucleotides read TGTGCCAGCAGCCCCGTATCCCCCGATGAGCAGTTCTTC. Supplemented by reference TRBV5-5 and TRBJ2-1, the full variable domain reads DAGVTQSPTHLIKTRGQQVTLRCSPISGHKSVSWYQQVLGQGPQFIFQYYEKEERGRGNFPDRFSARQFPNYSSELNVNALLLGDSALYLCASSPVSPDEQFFGPGTRLTVL.

This chain links TRBV30 with TRBJ1-5; D may be TRBD1 (6 bases). This CDR3 spans 13 amino acids. With 2 bases removed from V and 6 bases from J, the gap between germline ends came to 11 bases. Looked up from germline, CDR1 is GTSNPN and CDR2 is SVGIG (reference sequence). This CDR3 is CAWSIQGGQPQHF. CDR3 nucleotide sequence: TGTGCCTGGAGTATACAGGGTGGTCAGCCCCAGCATTTT.

The chain couples TRBV19 to TRBJ1-2; D possibly corresponds to TRBD1 (6 bases). The CDR3 length is 13 residues. In germline, CDR1 is LNHDA, CDR2 SQIVND (reference sequence). The germline V and J ends were trimmed by 5 bases and 5 bases, with 12 bases remaining between them. The CDR3 DNA is TGTGCCAGTAGTCCAGGGGCGAGATATGGCTACACCTTC. This translates into CASSPGARYGYTF.

The gene calls are TRBV28 and TRBJ1-1, with a tentative D call TRBD1 (6 bases). CDR1 and CDR2 from the germline V gene are MDHEN and SYDVKM. CDR3 length equals 16 residues. Trimming removed 3 bases from V and 11 bases from J, with 25 bases in between. DNA of the CDR3: TGTGCCAGCAGTTTCTGGGCTGGGGGCGCGTTTAGGTTTGCTTTCTTT. Translated: CASSFWAGGAFRFAFF.

The chain carries TRBV7-2 and TRBJ1-6; the D gene is possibly TRBD1 (5 bases). The CDR3 is 15 amino acids. CDR1 is SGHTA and CDR2 is FQGNSA in the germline V gene. V was cut by 8 bases and J by 6 bases, with 17 bases left in between. CDR3: CASGQWGRLNSPLHF. DNA for the CDR3: TGTGCCAGCGGCCAGTGGGGCCGACTTAATTCACCCCTCCACTTT. Using reference TRBV7-2 and TRBJ1-6 for the parts outside the CDR3, the full variable domain is GAGVSQSPSNKVTEKGKDVELRCDPISGHTALYWYRQSLGQGLEFLIYFQGNSAPDKSGLPSDRFSAERTGGSVSTLTIQRTQQEDSAVYLCASGQWGRLNSPLHFGNGTRLTVT.

The gene calls are TRBV11-2 and TRBJ2-7, with unresolved D. V lost 3 bases and J lost 2, with 8 bases in between. The V gene's germline CDR1 is SGHAT and CDR2 FQNNGV. The CDR3 extends over 13 amino acids. This CDR3 is CASSLAQTYEQYV. The CDR3, as DNA: TGTGCCAGCAGCTTGGCACAGACCTACGAGCAGTACGTC.

V usage is TRBV2 and J usage is TRBJ1-1; D gene unclear. Germline V gives CDR1 SNHLY, CDR2 FYNNEI. CDR3 size: 16 residues. V was cut by 4 bases and J by 0 bases, with 15 bases left in between. Here the CDR3 reads CASSVILAVMNTEAFF. The CDR3 coding sequence is TGTGCCAGCAGTGTAATTTTGGCTGTAATGAACACTGAAGCTTTCTTT.

The chain combines TRBV11-2 with TRBJ2-6, with D perhaps matching TRBD2 (6 bases). This CDR3 comprises 17 residues. With 5 bases removed from V and 2 bases from J, the gap between germline ends came to 16 bases. Germline assignment: CDR1 SGHAT and CDR2 FQNNGV. This chain's CDR3 is CASSRISGVTGANVLTF. The CDR3 DNA follows: TGTGCCAGCAGCCGCATATCGGGGGTTACTGGGGCCAACGTCCTGACTTTC.

A single count supports this clone. The genes are TRBV18 and TRBJ2-3; TRBD1 matches at 7 bases. The trim removed 2 bases at V and 0 bases at J, leaving 5 bases unmatched. Per the germline V gene, CDR1 is KGHSH and CDR2 is LQKENI. CDR3 length: 16 residues. This CDR3 reads CASSPTGAASTDTQYF. The CDR3 nucleotides read TGTGCCAGCTCACCAACAGGGGCAGCGAGCACAGATACGCAGTATTTT.

The V and J genes are TRBV5-1 and TRBJ2-7; TRBD2 aligns across 8 bases. J lost 3 bases, V lost 0 bases, and 8 bases had no gene match. The CDR3 covers 16 residues. Germline CDR1 reads SGHRS; CDR2 reads YFSETQ. The CDR3 here is CASSLAAGTSIYEQYF. The CDR3 region has the DNA TGCGCCAGCAGCTTGGCCGCCGGGACTAGTATCTACGAGCAGTACTTC.

This chain links TRBV15 with TRBJ2-1; TRBD1 aligns across 8 bases. V lost 3 bases, J lost 7 bases, and 11 bases stayed unmatched. Germline CDR1 LNHNV, CDR2 YYDKDF (reference sequence). The CDR3 has 16 residues. The CDR3 nucleotides read TGTGCCACCAGCAGCCTCCCGGGACAGGTTTTGAATGAGCAGTTCTTC. It translates to CATSSLPGQVLNEQFF.

V gene TRBV7-2 combines with J gene TRBJ1-3; 8 bases are a match to TRBD1. Germline V gene sequence: CDR1 SGHTA, CDR2 FQGNSA. The CDR3 consists of 17 residues. V lost 1 base to trimming and J lost 1 base; unmatched junction nucleotides: 6. The CDR3 region is CASSLVSGGASGNTIYF. For the CDR3, the DNA is TGTGCCAGCAGCTTAGTTTCAGGGGGCGCATCTGGAAACACCATATATTTT. The full variable domain, rest sourced from reference TRBV7-2 and TRBJ1-3, is GAGVSQSPSNKVTEKGKDVELRCDPISGHTALYWYRQSLGQGLEFLIYFQGNSAPDKSGLPSDRFSAERTGGSVSTLTIQRTQQEDSAVYLCASSLVSGGASGNTIYFGEGSWLTVV.

The chain has TRBV9 and TRBJ2-6; D possibly corresponds to TRBD2 (7 bases). Germline-derived CDR1 and CDR2 are SGDLS and YYNGEE. CDR3 length: 15 amino acids. Trimming took 6 bases from V and 2 from J, leaving 12 bases between them. CDR3 loop: CASTRGDTGANVLTF. CDR3 sequence (DNA): TGTGCCAGCACCCGGGGGGACACTGGGGCCAACGTCCTGACTTTC. The complete variable domain, with remaining parts taken from reference TRBV9 and TRBJ2-6, reads DSGVTQTPKHLITATGQRVTLRCSPRSGDLSVYWYQQSLDQGLQFLIQYYNGEERAKGNILERFSAQQFPDLHSELNLSSLELGDSALYFCASTRGDTGANVLTFGAGSRLTVL.

A few counts support this clone. This chain connects TRBV6-2 or TRBV6-3 to TRBJ2-7; maybe TRBD1 (6 bases). Per the germline V gene, CDR1 is MNHEY and CDR2 is SVGEGT. Trimming shortened V by 5 bases and J by 0 bases, and 17 bases separated the two germline ends. The CDR3 is 16 residues long. DNA of the CDR3: TGTGCCAGCAGTCCCTCCTTTGGACAGAGCTCCTACGAGCAGTACTTC. Translation gives CASSPSFGQSSYEQYF.

The chain has TRBV7-2 and TRBJ2-4; TRBD2 matches at 8 bases. This CDR3 comprises 14 residues. Germline V CDR1 and CDR2: SGHTA, FQGNSA. The J segment lost 15 bases and the V segment lost 1 base, leaving 11 bases of the junction unmatched. Here the CDR3 DNA reads TGTGCCAGCAGCTTAGAGCGGGGGACATCCTCTTCGTACTTC. Translation: CASSLERGTSSSYF.